This TCR beta chain comes out of a study of cytomegalovirus exposure and HLA in healthy donors. Overall study results and limits: V segments that were indistinguishable, TRBV6-2 and TRBV6-3 among them, were omitted from analysis. Reported results showed that the classifier diagnosed cytomegalovirus status with high specificity and sensitivity. With later analysis, a missense DCLRE1C variant became linked to TCR beta V- and J-gene trimming.

The V gene's germline CDR1 is SGHVS and CDR2 FQNEAQ. The CDR3 is 15 amino acids. V shed 5 bases and J shed 4 bases, with 14 bases lying between them. For this clone: Its antigen is not known.

Primers for the PCR totalled 60 Vbeta and 13 Jbeta. The protocol was immunoSEQ multiplex PCR, while the TCRdb copy is restricted to in-frame clones and leaves out a portion. In the table there are approximately 150,000 clones, more than 70% of which are singletons. The V and J genes are TRBV7-8 and TRBJ2-2; D may be TRBD1 (5 bases). The sequenced sample was PBMCs. The TCR comes from a male donor in good health and CMV-seronegative. The CDR3 sequence: CASSTIDRTTGELFF. In DNA form, the CDR3 reads TGTGCCAGCAGCACCATTGACAGAACCACCGGGGAGCTGTTTTTT.